Listed here are 13 T cell receptor beta chains from one sample, sequenced in a study of CD8 T cells in ankylosing spondylitis. MiXCR was run by TCRdb on the 5' RACE reads, yielding one entry per CDR3 protein. The sample shows 350,000 to 400,000 distinct CDR3 sequences, approximately 22% of them seen only once. Sequencing was performed on blood, either unsorted or a sorted T cell fraction (not recorded which). These receptors all stem from a male donor with ankylosing spondylitis or in good health (not recorded which).

This clonotype appeared a few times. The gene calls are TRBV12-3 or TRBV12-4 and TRBJ1-2; D is perhaps TRBD1 (5 bases). This CDR3 is built from 16 residues. The germline V and J ends were trimmed by 2 bases and 7 bases, with 20 bases remaining between them. The CDR3 nucleotides are TGTGCCAGCAGTTTACTCTTCCAGGGAGGTTTAAGTGGCTACACCTTC. Its translation is CASSLLFQGGLSGYTF.

This chain links TRBV10-3 with TRBJ2-3; D call uncertain. V was pared by 2 bases and J by 2 bases, with 8 bases between. Germline CDR1 is ENHRY and CDR2 is SYGVKD. This CDR3 is 14 amino acids long. The CDR3 region has the DNA TGTGCCATCAGTGAGGAGGCCTACACAGATACGCAGTATTTT. This sequence encodes CAISEEAYTDTQYF.

V and J are TRBV9 and TRBJ1-4; 7 nucleotides match TRBD1. Germline V gives CDR1 SGDLS, CDR2 YYNGEE. Losses at the gene ends were 3 bases for V and 0 bases for J; bases not matched to a gene: 2. CDR3 length equals 15 residues. This CDR3 reads CASSAGTATNEKLFF. Here the CDR3 DNA reads TGTGCCAGCAGCGCCGGGACAGCAACTAATGAAAAACTGTTTTTT.

This clonotype appeared a few times. CDR3 nucleotides: TGCAGTGCTAGGGACAGGGTAGGAACCTACGAGCAGTACTTC. This sequence encodes CSARDRVGTYEQYF. V usage is TRBV20-1 and J usage is TRBJ2-7; TRBD1 matches at 8 bases. Germline V gene data show CDR1 as DFQATT and CDR2 as SNEGSKA (reference sequence). The CDR3 covers 14 residues. With V trimmed by 3 bases and J by 2 bases, 6 bases remained unmatched.

This sequence joins TRBV29-1 and TRBJ2-1; 15 nucleotides agree with TRBD2. The CDR3 runs 14 residues. V shed 6 bases, J shed 8 bases, and the junction held 5 bases outside the gene matches. Per germline, CDR1 SQVTM and CDR2 ANQGSEA. CDR3 sequence reads: CSVVGLAGGYEQFF. The DNA for the CDR3 is TGCAGCGTGGTGGGACTAGCGGGGGGCTATGAGCAGTTCTTC.

This clonotype has just a few counts. The chain uses TRBV21-1 and TRBJ2-7; TRBD1 is the table's D call, not checked against the DNA. TRBV21-1 is a documented pseudogene. The CDR3 sequence is 13 residues long. Here the CDR3 reads CASFVRTFYEQYF. The CDR3 region has the DNA TGTGCCAGCTTTGTCCGGACATTCTACGAGCAGTACTTC.

The chain is built from TRBV6-1 and TRBJ2-7; D is undetermined. V was cut by 6 bases and J by 4 bases, with 19 bases left in between. Germline lookup yields CDR1 MNHNS and CDR2 SASEGT. The CDR3 is 15 residues long. CDR3 in amino acids: CASSSPSRSSYEQYF. CDR3 bases: TGTGCCAGCAGCTCGCCGTCCCGTTCCTCGTACGAGCAGTACTTC.

This sequence joins TRBV12-5 and TRBJ2-1, with TRBD2 as a possible D gene (5 bases). The CDR3 has 13 residues. V lost 2 bases, J lost 5 bases, and 7 bases lay in between. Germline V lookup: CDR1 LGHNT, CDR2 FRNRAP. In DNA, the CDR3 is TGTGCTAGTGGTTTGTCCGGGAACAATGAGCAGTTCTTC. Amino acids: CASGLSGNNEQFF.

The chain combines TRBV12-3 or TRBV12-4 with TRBJ2-3; no clear D. Trimming shortened V by 5 bases and J by 6 bases, and 9 bases separated the two germline ends. The CDR3 has 12 amino acids. The CDR3 coding sequence is TGTGCCAGCAGTCACTTCTTGGATACGCAGTATTTT. Protein sequence: CASSHFLDTQYF.

This clonotype has more than one count but fewer than ten. V usage is TRBV10-3 and J usage is TRBJ2-5, with a possible D match to TRBD2 (5 bases). This CDR3 has 13 residues. V was pared by 3 bases and J by 7 bases, with 12 bases between. Germline CDR1 ENHRY, CDR2 SYGVKD. The CDR3 loop reads CAISDVGSLTQYF. The CDR3 DNA reads TGTGCCATCAGTGATGTGGGGAGCCTGACCCAGTACTTC.

This chain connects TRBV7-9 to TRBJ2-5; tentatively, D is TRBD1 (5 bases). The CDR3 runs to 13 residues. Between the trimmed V and J ends, which lost 8 bases and 0 bases, there was a span of 10 bases. CDR1 and CDR2 from the germline V gene are SEHNR and FQNEAQ (reference sequence). This CDR3 is CASGHSYQETQYF. The DNA for the CDR3 is TGTGCCAGCGGACATTCGTACCAAGAGACCCAGTACTTC.

This clonotype was found many times. V gene TRBV12-3 or TRBV12-4 combines with J gene TRBJ1-1; no clear D gene. CDR3 length: 11 residues. V lost 6 bases and J lost 1, with 3 bases in between. This CDR3 is CASSQNTEAFF. In DNA, the CDR3 is TGTGCCAGCAGCCAGAACACTGAAGCTTTCTTT.

This rearrangement joins TRBV12-5 to TRBJ1-1, with D perhaps matching TRBD1 (5 bases). The V and J ends lost 3 bases and 8 bases respectively, with 13 bases between them. This CDR3 is 13 amino acids long. Germline V CDR1 and CDR2: LGHNT, FRNRAP. CDR3 in DNA: TGTGCTAGTGGTTTTGGGGCCTGGGGGGAAGCTTTCTTT. Translation: CASGFGAWGEAFF.